This TCR beta chain was retrieved from a study of shared clonotypes between healthy human individuals (dated by TCRdb to between 2020 and 2021). Study-level background: Three men and a couple of women, aged 18 to 49 years, made up the cohort. The study deeply sequenced blood TCR repertoires of about 5 healthy adults to estimate repertoire size and the extent of clonotype sharing between individuals. To increase sequencing depth and limit assay-specific biases, different laboratories used diverse techniques to prepare libraries and sequence TCR repertoires. Per donor, leukapheresis produced somewhere between about 0.9 and 9.5 billion PBMCs. Results the study describes overall, beyond this receptor: Pairwise subsampling indicated that sequencing depth was expected to affect the degree of clonotype sharing among donors. Sampling was limited to blood, and TCR repertoires in tissue likely differ from TCR repertoires in blood. Because the study included only a small number of donors, the genetic and exposure-history diversity represented was limited.

Inclusive of the bounding cysteine and phenylalanine, the CDR3 is 16 residues long. Kept here is only the CDR3 DNA, which spans 48 bases and is read in frame from base 1. CDR1 MGHDK and CDR2 SYGVNS are derived from the germline V gene. At the junction V is shortened by 0 bases and J by 2 bases, with 12 bases in between. This clone occurred once. There is no known antigen for this receptor. Per-nucleotide qualities are absent, and no much larger clonotype sits a single base away. The donors were healthy, HIV-negative adults who had no recently reported acute infections or vaccinations. Only Caucasian adults living in Nashville, Tennessee, USA were represented among the donors. For unsorted samples, roughly 91 million PBMCs were counted, and genomic DNA was extracted using the QIAamp DNA Blood Mini kit. Blood was obtained by leukapheresis, after which PBMCs were separated by Ficoll-Histopaque density gradient centrifugation and cryopreserved in liquid nitrogen vapor phase.

Using the deep immunoSEQ assay, multiplex PCR amplified TCR CDR3 regions from genomic DNA. Extracted genomic DNA from each cell subset was distributed evenly across all wells of several immunoSEQ 96-well plates, and each plate was treated as a replicate. For unsorted PBMC, about 0.3 ug genomic DNA, equal to 30,000 or so T cell genomes, was loaded into each replicate PCR. Genomic DNA from unsorted PBMC was sequenced over ten immunoSEQ deep assay plates. Purified libraries were measured with a Qubit 3.0 fluorometer, size-checked on a Bioanalyzer 2100, and measured again with the KAPA Library Quantification kit. A separate single-read 150-cycle Illumina NextSeq 550 flow cell was used to sequence each immunoSEQ 96-well plate. The authors' analysis ran thus. Because the immunoSEQ output included only junctional sequences and no quality scores, the filtering could not be the same as the filtering used for full-length reads. Sequences were annotated with PyIR, a Python wrapper for IgBLAST v1.9, using IMGT germline references to assign V/J genes and CDR3. Reads were filtered out if the reads had weak V/J assignments (E-value above 1e-6), no CDR3, stop codons, out-of-frame junctions, or ambiguous translated residues. A V3J clonotype was defined by an identical inferred V gene, J gene, and CDR3 amino acid sequence. Percentage overlap between repertoires was calculated by dividing the number of shared unique clonotypes by the size of the smaller repertoire. Repertoire richness was assessed with RTK rarefaction, the Chao1 estimator, and Recon v2.1 estimates of unobserved clonotypes. Entries here come from immuneACCESS through TCRdb and include only in-frame sequences with V and J called. Some clones fail to appear in such tables; in the studies checked, an unresolved V gene covers under half of the shortfall, and the cause of the remainder is unknown. V and J calls plus clone size are reproduced from that table; the DNA served to infer D and trimming. The sample profile shows about 480,000 clones; about three quarters of them were found once. Under 15% of the sample is held by the ten biggest clonotypes.

Sequencing was performed on PBMCs. The chain couples TRBV25-1 to TRBJ2-3, with the identity of the D gene unclear. The TCR comes from a woman between 40 and 50 years old in good health. Some clones in this sample may be carry-over from other donors' samples. The nucleotides are TGTGCCAGCAGTGAATATAGTTACCACTCCACAGATACGCAGTATTTT. Translated, this gives CASSEYSYHSTDTQYF.